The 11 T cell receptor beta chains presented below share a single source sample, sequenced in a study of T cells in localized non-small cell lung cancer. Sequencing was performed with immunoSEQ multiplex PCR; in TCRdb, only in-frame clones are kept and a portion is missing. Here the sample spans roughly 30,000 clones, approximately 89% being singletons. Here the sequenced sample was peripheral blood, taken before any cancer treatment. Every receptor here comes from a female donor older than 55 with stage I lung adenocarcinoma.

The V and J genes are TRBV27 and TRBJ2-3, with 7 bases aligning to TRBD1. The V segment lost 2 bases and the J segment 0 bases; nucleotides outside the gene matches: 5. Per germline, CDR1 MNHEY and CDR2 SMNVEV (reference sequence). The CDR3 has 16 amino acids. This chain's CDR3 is CASSLEGGASTDTQYF. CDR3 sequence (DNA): TGTGCCAGCAGTTTAGAAGGGGGCGCTAGCACAGATACGCAGTATTTT.

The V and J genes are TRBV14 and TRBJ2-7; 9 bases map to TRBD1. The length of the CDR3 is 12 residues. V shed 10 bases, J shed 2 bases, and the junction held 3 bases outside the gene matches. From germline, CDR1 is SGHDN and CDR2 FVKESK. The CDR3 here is CAIHRGPYEQYF. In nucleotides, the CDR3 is TGTGCCATACACAGGGGGCCCTACGAGCAGTACTTC. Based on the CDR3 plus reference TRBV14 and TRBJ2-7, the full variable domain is EAGVTQFPSHSVIEKGQTVTLRCDPISGHDNLYWYRRVMGKEIKFLLHFVKESKQDESGMPNNRFLAERTGGTYSTLKVQPAELEDSGVYFCAIHRGPYEQYFGPGTRLTVT.

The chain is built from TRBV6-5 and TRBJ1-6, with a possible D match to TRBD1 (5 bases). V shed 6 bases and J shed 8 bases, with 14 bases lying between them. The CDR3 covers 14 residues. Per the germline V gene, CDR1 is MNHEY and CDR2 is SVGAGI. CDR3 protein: CASSQDRYDSPLHF. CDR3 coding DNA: TGTGCCAGCAGCCAAGACAGATACGATTCACCCCTCCACTTT.

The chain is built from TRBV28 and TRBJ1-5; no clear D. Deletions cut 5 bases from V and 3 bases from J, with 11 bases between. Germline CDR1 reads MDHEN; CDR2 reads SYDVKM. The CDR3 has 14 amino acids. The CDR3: CASSILGFNQPQHF. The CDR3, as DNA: TGTGCCAGCAGTATACTTGGATTCAATCAGCCCCAGCATTTT.

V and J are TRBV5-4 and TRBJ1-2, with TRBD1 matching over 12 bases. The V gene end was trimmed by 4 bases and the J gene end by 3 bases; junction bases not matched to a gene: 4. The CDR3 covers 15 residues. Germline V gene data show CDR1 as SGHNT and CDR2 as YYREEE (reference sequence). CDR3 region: CASSEGQGAHYGYTF. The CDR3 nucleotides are TGTGCCAGCAGCGAGGGACAGGGGGCGCACTATGGCTACACCTTC.

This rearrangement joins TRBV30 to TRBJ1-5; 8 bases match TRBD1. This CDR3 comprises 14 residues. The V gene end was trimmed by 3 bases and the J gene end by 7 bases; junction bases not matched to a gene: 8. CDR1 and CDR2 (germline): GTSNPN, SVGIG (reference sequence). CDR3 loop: CAWSPDRGKQPQHF. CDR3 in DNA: TGTGCCTGGAGCCCCGACAGGGGAAAGCAGCCCCAGCATTTT.

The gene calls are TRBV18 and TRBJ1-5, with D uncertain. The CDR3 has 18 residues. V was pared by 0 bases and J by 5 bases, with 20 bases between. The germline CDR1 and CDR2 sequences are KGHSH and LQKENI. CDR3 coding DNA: TGTGCCAGCTCACCACCAGCTTTAGGACGGTGGCCTTATCAGCCCCAGCATTTT. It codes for CASSPPALGRWPYQPQHF.

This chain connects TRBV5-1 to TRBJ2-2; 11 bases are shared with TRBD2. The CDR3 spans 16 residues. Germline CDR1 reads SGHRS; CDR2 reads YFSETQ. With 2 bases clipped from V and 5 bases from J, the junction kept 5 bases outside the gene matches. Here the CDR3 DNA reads TGCGCCAGCAGCTTTCTAGCGGGAGGAACGACCGGGGAGCTGTTTTTT. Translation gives CASSFLAGGTTGELFF.

The CDR3 bases are TGTGCCAGCAGCTTATTCTCGGGAGGTCAGCCCCAGCATTTT. Translating gives CASSLFSGGQPQHF. The V call is TRBV11-2, the J call TRBJ1-5; D remains unclear. This CDR3 spans 14 amino acids. The germline V gene encodes CDR1 SGHAT and CDR2 FQNNGV. The ends were cut back, 2 bases at V and 6 bases at J, with 11 bases in the middle.

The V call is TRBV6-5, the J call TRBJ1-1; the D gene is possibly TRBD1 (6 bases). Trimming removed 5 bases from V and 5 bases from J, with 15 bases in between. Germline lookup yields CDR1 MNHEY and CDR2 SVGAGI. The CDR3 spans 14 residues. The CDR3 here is CASSDQGGGTEAFF. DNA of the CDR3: TGTGCCAGCAGTGACCAAGGGGGAGGTACTGAAGCTTTCTTT.

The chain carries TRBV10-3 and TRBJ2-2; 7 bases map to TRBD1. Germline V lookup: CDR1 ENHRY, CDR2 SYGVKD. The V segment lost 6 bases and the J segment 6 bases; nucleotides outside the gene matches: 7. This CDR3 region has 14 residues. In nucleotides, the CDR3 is TGTGCCATCAGGGAGAAGACAGGGTCCGGGGAGCTGTTTTTT. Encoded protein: CAIREKTGSGELFF.